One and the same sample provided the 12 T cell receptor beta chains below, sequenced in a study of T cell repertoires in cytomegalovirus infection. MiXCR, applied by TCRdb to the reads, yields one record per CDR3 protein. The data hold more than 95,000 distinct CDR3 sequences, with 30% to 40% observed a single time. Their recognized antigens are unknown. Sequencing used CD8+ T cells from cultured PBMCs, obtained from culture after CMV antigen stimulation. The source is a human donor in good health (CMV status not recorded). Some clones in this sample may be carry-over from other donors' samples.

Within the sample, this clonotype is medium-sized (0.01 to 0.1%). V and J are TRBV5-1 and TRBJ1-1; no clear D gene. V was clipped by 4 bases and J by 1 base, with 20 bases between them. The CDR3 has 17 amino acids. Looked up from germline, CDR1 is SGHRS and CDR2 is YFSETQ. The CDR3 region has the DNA TGCGCCAGCAGCCACACAGAATATAGCTTACCGAACACTGAAGCTTTCTTT. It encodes CASSHTEYSLPNTEAFF.

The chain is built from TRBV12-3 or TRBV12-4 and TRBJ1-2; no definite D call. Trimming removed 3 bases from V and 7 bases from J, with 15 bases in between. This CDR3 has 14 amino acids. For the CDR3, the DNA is TGTGCCAGCAGTTTGTCTGATAGGACGGGTGGCTACACCTTC. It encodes CASSLSDRTGGYTF.

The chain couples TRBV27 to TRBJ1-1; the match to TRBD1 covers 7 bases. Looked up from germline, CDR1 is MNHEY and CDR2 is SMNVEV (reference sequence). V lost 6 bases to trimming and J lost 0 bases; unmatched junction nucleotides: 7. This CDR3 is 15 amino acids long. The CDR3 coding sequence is TGTGCCAGCAGATTTATAGGGGGCGTGAACACTGAAGCTTTCTTT. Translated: CASRFIGGVNTEAFF.

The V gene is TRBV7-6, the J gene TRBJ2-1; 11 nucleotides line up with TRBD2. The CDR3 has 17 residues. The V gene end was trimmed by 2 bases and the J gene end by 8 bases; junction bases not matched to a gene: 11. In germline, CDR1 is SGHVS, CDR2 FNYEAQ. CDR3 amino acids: CASSLLLLAGGLHEQFF. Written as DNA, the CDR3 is TGTGCCAGCAGCTTACTCCTTTTAGCGGGGGGGCTCCATGAGCAGTTCTTC.

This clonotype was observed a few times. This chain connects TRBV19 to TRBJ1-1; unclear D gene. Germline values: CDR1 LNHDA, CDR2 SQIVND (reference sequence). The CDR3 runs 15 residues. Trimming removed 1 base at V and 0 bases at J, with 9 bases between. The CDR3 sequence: CASSIARAMNTEAFF. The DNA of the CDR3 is TGTGCCAGTAGTATAGCGAGGGCCATGAACACTGAAGCTTTCTTT.

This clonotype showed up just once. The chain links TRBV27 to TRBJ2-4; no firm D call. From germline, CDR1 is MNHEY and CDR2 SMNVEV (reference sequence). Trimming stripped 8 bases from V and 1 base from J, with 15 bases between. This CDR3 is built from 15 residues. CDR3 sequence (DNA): TGTGCCAGCGGCCTTGGCCCGGACGCCAAAAACATTCAGTACTTC. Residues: CASGLGPDAKNIQYF.

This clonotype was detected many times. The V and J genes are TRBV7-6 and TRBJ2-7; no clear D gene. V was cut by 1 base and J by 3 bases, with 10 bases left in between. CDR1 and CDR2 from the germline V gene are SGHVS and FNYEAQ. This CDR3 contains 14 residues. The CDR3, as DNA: TGTGCCAGCAGCTTAGTGATACATAGCTACGAGCAGTACTTC. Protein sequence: CASSLVIHSYEQYF. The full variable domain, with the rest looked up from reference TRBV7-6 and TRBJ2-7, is GAGVSQSPRYKVTKRGQDVALRCDPISGHVSLYWYRQALGQGPEFLTYFNYEAQQDKSGLPNDRFSAERPEGSISTLTIQRTEQRDSAMYRCASSLVIHSYEQYFGPGTRLTVT.

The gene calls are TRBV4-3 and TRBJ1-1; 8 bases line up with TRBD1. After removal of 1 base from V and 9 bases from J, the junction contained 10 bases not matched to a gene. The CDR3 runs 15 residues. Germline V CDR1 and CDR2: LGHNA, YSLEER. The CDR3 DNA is TGCGCCAGCAGCCAAGGTGGACAGGGCCAATATAAAGCTTTCTTT. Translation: CASSQGGQGQYKAFF.

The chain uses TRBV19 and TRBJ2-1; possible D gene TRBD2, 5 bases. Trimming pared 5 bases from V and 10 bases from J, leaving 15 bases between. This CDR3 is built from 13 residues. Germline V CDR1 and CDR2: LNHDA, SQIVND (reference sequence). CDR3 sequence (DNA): TGTGCCAGTAGTGCGGATGCGGGTCTCGAGCAGTTCTTC. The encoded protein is CASSADAGLEQFF.

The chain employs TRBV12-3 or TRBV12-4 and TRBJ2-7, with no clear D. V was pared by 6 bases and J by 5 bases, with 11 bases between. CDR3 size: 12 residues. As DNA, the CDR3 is TGTGCCAGCAGCGGGCCCCGTGACGAGCAGTACTTC. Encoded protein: CASSGPRDEQYF.

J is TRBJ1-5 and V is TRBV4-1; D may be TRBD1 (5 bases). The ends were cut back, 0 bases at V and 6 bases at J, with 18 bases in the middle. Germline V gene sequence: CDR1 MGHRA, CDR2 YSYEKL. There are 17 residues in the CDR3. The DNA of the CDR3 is TGCGCCAGCAGCCAAGATCGGGCCCAGGGTTTGGTTCAGCCCCAGCATTTT. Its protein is CASSQDRAQGLVQPQHF.

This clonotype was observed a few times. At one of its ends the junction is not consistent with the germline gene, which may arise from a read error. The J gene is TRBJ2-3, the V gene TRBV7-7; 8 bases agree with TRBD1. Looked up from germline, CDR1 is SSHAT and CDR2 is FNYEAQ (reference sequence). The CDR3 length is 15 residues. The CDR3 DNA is TGTGCTAGCAGCTCTGGGACAGGATTCACAGATACGCAGTATTTT. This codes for CASSSGTGFTDTQYF.